The rows below give T cell receptor beta chains drawn from one sample of a study of Graves' ophthalmopathy and Graves' hyperthyroidism. TCRdb independently ran MiXCR on the multiplex PCR reads; one entry per CDR3 protein. The data contain some 360,000 distinct CDR3 sequences, approximately 18% of them seen just once; the ten biggest clones take up 2% to 3%. The sequencing sample was made of peripheral blood. Receptors were obtained from an adult woman with stable Graves' hyperthyroidism. Each CDR3 is given with its conserved first and last residue.

V gene	J gene	CDR3 protein
TRBV27	TRBJ2-5	CASSLSPTAYQETQYF
TRBV3-1	TRBJ2-7	CASSQDAGGGLEQYF
TRBV12-3/TRBV12-4	TRBJ1-5	CASGQGNQPQHF
TRBV12-3/TRBV12-4	TRBJ1-1	CASSFSLENEAFF
TRBV7-3	TRBJ2-7	CASSGRGTSGYEQYF
TRBV2	TRBJ2-5	CASSEGDWKETQYF
TRBV7-9	TRBJ2-7	CASSQHPTELYEQYF
TRBV20-1	TRBJ2-2	CSASNNRGSGELFF
TRBV30	TRBJ2-2	CAWSVNWYGELFF
TRBV15	TRBJ2-2	CATSRVSDRNTGELFF
TRBV6-5	TRBJ1-6	CASRQGQGASPLHF
TRBV2	TRBJ1-2	CASSGGLLHGYTF
TRBV20-1	TRBJ1-2	CSASSNYGYTF
TRBV15	TRBJ1-5	CATSRDWGMKHF
TRBV7-9	TRBJ2-2	CASRRVYNTGELFF
TRBV27	TRBJ1-1	CASSYTGVNTEAFF
TRBV7-9	TRBJ2-7	CASTPRGGSSYEQYF
TRBV20-1	TRBJ1-5	CSARELGSNQPQHF
TRBV7-2	TRBJ2-7	CASSLVRGSTYEQYF
TRBV6-2/TRBV6-3	TRBJ1-1	CASSRFASRELDTEAFF
TRBV18	TRBJ1-1	CASSPRQGDTEAFF
TRBV11-2	TRBJ2-7	CASSRLAGEGEYEQYF
TRBV28	TRBJ1-1	CASSPPEGMNTEAFF
TRBV7-3	TRBJ2-7	CASSPPRPYYEQYF
TRBV7-8	TRBJ1-6	CASSLLGGSYNSPLHF
TRBV20-1	TRBJ1-1	CSATQGVHTEAFF
TRBV6-1	TRBJ1-2	CASSRTAPTGNGYTF
TRBV6-1	TRBJ2-2	CASRWGPGRGAGELFF
TRBV12-3/TRBV12-4	TRBJ2-7	CASSFRPGYYEQYF
TRBV6-1	TRBJ2-5	CASRTRQGRKETQYF
TRBV12-3/TRBV12-4	TRBJ1-5	CASRPTGANQPQHF
TRBV29-1	TRBJ1-5	CSVESQPDQPQHF
TRBV27	TRBJ2-7	CASSSYLRGSGPSVYEQYF
TRBV4-1	TRBJ2-4	CASSEGWLAKNIQYF
TRBV6-1	TRBJ2-5	CASRGETSKSQETQYF
TRBV12-3/TRBV12-4	TRBJ2-7	CASSFPHGGLGEQYF
TRBV2	TRBJ2-7	CASIGGGGSYEQYF
TRBV20-1	TRBJ2-4	CSASERRMGNIKYF
TRBV6-5	TRBJ1-2	CASSYSMTASFYTF
TRBV4-2	TRBJ2-2	CASSQDPGAWTGELFF
TRBV20-1	TRBJ1-5	CSAGGPNQPQHF
TRBV4-3	TRBJ2-5	CASSQDWSWQAIQETQYF
TRBV4-1	TRBJ1-5	CASSQEGDRGSSNQPQHF
TRBV2	TRBJ2-5	CASSEAPSGRGGSSQYF
TRBV6-1	TRBJ2-5	CASSGQEQETQYF
TRBV6-1	TRBJ1-5	CASSEREGDSGQPQHF
TRBV5-1	TRBJ2-7	CASSYLAGVSYEQYF
TRBV11-1	TRBJ2-5	CASSQTTGGSETQYF
TRBV11-2	TRBJ2-7	CASSFGLGSYEQCF
TRBV6-2/TRBV6-3	TRBJ1-1	CASSYSFLQGPSGGTEAFF